This T cell receptor (beta chain) was identified in a study of CD8 T cells in Susac syndrome. This clonotype showed up just a few times. TEMRA cells were FACS-enriched and CD8+ and CD4+ T cells negatively isolated. RNA amounts of roughly 0.45 to 1 ug underwent reverse transcription with random hexamers. TCRdb redid the calling of the immunoSEQ multiplex PCR reads with MiXCR, one entry per CDR3 protein. Of about 400,000 distinct CDR3 sequences in the sample, around 83% were seen once. Sequencing used CD8+ T cells from PBMCs. This sequence was found in a human donor with multiple sclerosis.

The CDR3 sequence: CASSRDSWDYEQYF. The CDR3 DNA is TGTGCCAGCAGCCGGGACAGTTGGGACTACGAGCAGTACTTC. This chain joins TRBV4-2 and TRBJ2-7; TRBD1 aligns across 7 bases. Germline values: CDR1 LGHNA, CDR2 YNFKEQ. V gave up 4 bases and J gave up 3 bases; unmatched junction bases: 6. CDR3 size: 14 residues.